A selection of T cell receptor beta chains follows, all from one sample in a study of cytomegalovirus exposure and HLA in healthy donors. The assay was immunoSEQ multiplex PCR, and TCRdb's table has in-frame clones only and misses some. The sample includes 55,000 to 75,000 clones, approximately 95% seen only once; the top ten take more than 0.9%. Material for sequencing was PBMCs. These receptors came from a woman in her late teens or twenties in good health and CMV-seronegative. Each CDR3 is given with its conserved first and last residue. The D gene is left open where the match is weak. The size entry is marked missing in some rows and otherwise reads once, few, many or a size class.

CDR3: CASRGAAKNIQYF
D: NA
size: NA
length: 13
V: TRBV27
J: TRBJ2-4

CDR3: CASSALQGSGNTIYF
D: NA
size: NA
length: 15
V: TRBV9
J: TRBJ1-3

CDR3: CACPRGGVLDEQYF
D: NA
size: NA
length: 14
V: TRBV30
J: TRBJ2-7

CDR3: CAISDPGISTDTQYF
D: NA
size: NA
length: 15
V: TRBV10-3
J: TRBJ2-3

CDR3: CASSLGPGGYSNQPQHF
D: NA
size: NA
length: 17
V: TRBV5-6
J: TRBJ1-5

CDR3: CASRGGGHTEAFF
D: NA
size: NA
length: 13
V: TRBV28
J: TRBJ1-1

CDR3: CASSYGQGGGQPQHF
D: TRBD1
size: NA
length: 15
V: TRBV7-9
J: TRBJ1-5

CDR3: CGSSPGQGGETQYF
D: TRBD1
size: NA
length: 14
V: TRBV7-6
J: TRBJ2-5

CDR3: CASCPGSGWGAFF
D: NA
size: NA
length: 13
V: TRBV2
J: TRBJ1-1

CDR3: CASSLTGTAASYEQYF
D: NA
size: once
length: 16
V: TRBV27
J: TRBJ2-7

CDR3: CSATTSHEQYF
D: TRBD2
size: NA
length: 11
V: TRBV20-1
J: TRBJ2-7

CDR3: CASRGQMNTEAFF
D: NA
size: NA
length: 13
V: TRBV2
J: TRBJ1-1

CDR3: CASSKEAGGGPTDTQYF
D: NA
size: NA
length: 17
V: TRBV21-1
J: TRBJ2-3

CDR3: CASSLGPGGGGLYEQYF
D: NA
size: NA
length: 17
V: TRBV5-4
J: TRBJ2-7

CDR3: CASSRGRDRVDEKLFF
D: TRBD1
size: NA
length: 16
V: TRBV4-3
J: TRBJ1-4

CDR3: CATGGLGRVQYF
D: TRBD2
size: once
length: 12
V: TRBV6-1
J: TRBJ2-7

CDR3: CATSRDLGGETQETQYF
D: NA
size: NA
length: 17
V: TRBV15
J: TRBJ2-5

CDR3: CASSRTSGTDTQYF
D: TRBD2
size: NA
length: 14
V: TRBV7-9
J: TRBJ2-3

CDR3: CASSSQGAVYNEQFF
D: TRBD1
size: NA
length: 15
V: TRBV5-1
J: TRBJ2-1

CDR3: CASSLGPPEQFF
D: NA
size: NA
length: 12
V: TRBV7-9
J: TRBJ2-1

CDR3: CASPWGGAGYEQYF
D: NA
size: NA
length: 14
V: TRBV5-6
J: TRBJ2-7

CDR3: CASSFVSGLAYNEQFF
D: NA
size: NA
length: 16
V: TRBV27
J: TRBJ2-1

CDR3: CASSYSRPSTDTQYF
D: NA
size: NA
length: 15
V: TRBV6-6
J: TRBJ2-3

CDR3: CASSLSPPTTSGGPQETQYF
D: TRBD2
size: NA
length: 20
V: TRBV13
J: TRBJ2-5

CDR3: CASSWAGGPENTIYF
D: NA
size: NA
length: 15
V: TRBV7-9
J: TRBJ1-3

CDR3: CASSFGQINTGELFF
D: NA
size: NA
length: 15
V: TRBV28
J: TRBJ2-2

CDR3: CASSVGGGPGNEQFF
D: NA
size: NA
length: 15
V: TRBV9
J: TRBJ2-1

CDR3: CASRTGAEAFF
D: NA
size: NA
length: 11
V: TRBV7-9
J: TRBJ1-1

CDR3: CASSLRQHLQGVGELFF
D: TRBD1
size: NA
length: 17
V: TRBV27
J: TRBJ2-2

CDR3: CASSPVLAGGTGELFF
D: TRBD2
size: NA
length: 16
V: TRBV18
J: TRBJ2-2

CDR3: CAISRTGDEQYF
D: TRBD1
size: NA
length: 12
V: TRBV10-3
J: TRBJ2-7

CDR3: CASSPPGGNTQYF
D: NA
size: once
length: 13
V: TRBV5-4
J: TRBJ2-3

CDR3: CAWSGVGAYNEQFF
D: NA
size: NA
length: 14
V: TRBV30
J: TRBJ2-1

CDR3: CATTQGAGNYNEQFF
D: TRBD1
size: NA
length: 15
V: TRBV15
J: TRBJ2-1

CDR3: CASSTRDRGPDTQYF
D: TRBD1
size: NA
length: 15
V: TRBV27
J: TRBJ2-3

CDR3: CASSPGLAGGRYTQYF
D: TRBD2
size: NA
length: 16
V: TRBV7-2
J: TRBJ2-3

CDR3: CASSPPDRFPYEQYF
D: TRBD1
size: NA
length: 15
V: TRBV19
J: TRBJ2-7

CDR3: CAISESGGGYGYTF
D: NA
size: NA
length: 14
V: TRBV10-3
J: TRBJ1-2

CDR3: CASTLGAGGNIQYF
D: NA
size: NA
length: 14
V: TRBV5-1
J: TRBJ2-4

CDR3: CASSWTGVAYEQYF
D: TRBD1
size: NA
length: 14
V: TRBV27
J: TRBJ2-7

CDR3: CASSFFSYQPQHF
D: NA
size: NA
length: 13
V: TRBV28
J: TRBJ1-5

CDR3: CASSLGGQSNEKLFF
D: TRBD1
size: NA
length: 15
V: TRBV14
J: TRBJ1-4